The 9 T cell receptor beta chains below come from one sample, sequenced in a study of blood T cell repertoires in COVID-19. Here immunoSEQ multiplex PCR was the method, and the copy in TCRdb shows in-frame clones only, minus some. The table lists 100,000 to 120,000 clones, around 68% of them singletons. Input material: peripheral blood. The origin of the receptors is a woman aged 60-70 years with acute or convalescent COVID-19.

The V and J genes are TRBV7-3 and TRBJ1-6, with 10 positions matching TRBD1. CDR3 length equals 16 residues. CDR1 is SGHTA, CDR2 FQGTGA, per germline. V lost 5 bases to trimming and J lost 6 bases; unmatched junction nucleotides: 7. The CDR3 DNA reads TGTGCCAGCAGCCCCCCGGGACAGGGGTTTAATTCACCCCTCCACTTT. Encoded protein: CASSPPGQGFNSPLHF.

This clone has just a few counts. The chain couples TRBV6-2 or TRBV6-3 to TRBJ1-6; TRBD1 is a possible D gene (6 bases). The CDR3 totals 12 residues. Trimming left V 7 bases short and J 9 bases short, with 10 bases between. Germline lookup yields CDR1 MNHEY and CDR2 SVGEGT. In DNA, the CDR3 is TGTGCCAGCACCCCGGGGGCTTCACCCCTCCACTTT. It specifies CASTPGASPLHF.

This rearrangement joins TRBV24-1 to TRBJ2-3; 10 positions agree with TRBD1. Losses at the gene ends were 4 bases for V and 9 bases for J; bases not matched to a gene: 6. The CDR3 is made up of 14 amino acids. Germline V lookup: CDR1 KGHDR, CDR2 SFDVKD. The CDR3 is CATSDGTGVGTQYF. The CDR3 DNA reads TGTGCCACCAGTGACGGGACAGGGGTTGGGACGCAGTATTTT.

This chain joins TRBV10-3 and TRBJ1-5; no definite D call. Germline CDR1 and CDR2: ENHRY and SYGVKD. This CDR3 spans 13 amino acids. Trimming took 4 bases from V and 1 from J, leaving 5 bases between them. The CDR3 DNA reads as TGTGCCATCAGTGGGCAAAGCAATCAGCCCCAGCATTTT. Protein product: CAISGQSNQPQHF.

The rearrangement joins TRBV6-6 to TRBJ2-3, with 12 nucleotides matching TRBD2. The trim removed 5 bases at V and 6 bases at J, leaving 15 bases unmatched. Germline V gives CDR1 MNHNY, CDR2 SVGAGI (reference sequence). CDR3 length equals 18 residues. The CDR3 region is CASSLGTSGWRRADTQYF. The CDR3, as DNA: TGTGCCAGCAGTCTTGGGACTAGCGGGTGGAGACGGGCGGATACGCAGTATTTT.

This clone showed up many times. CDR3 nucleotide sequence: TGTGCTAGTGGTTTGTTTATTCGAGGGGGCCCTAGGGAGCAGTTCTTC. Its protein product is CASGLFIRGGPREQFF. The V call is TRBV12-5, the J call TRBJ2-1, with 7 bases lining up with TRBD1. This CDR3 comprises 16 residues. Germline V gene lookup returns CDR1 LGHNT and CDR2 FRNRAP. The ends lost 2 bases at V and 10 bases at J; junction bases unmatched: 14.

CDR3 DNA sequence: TGCGCCAGCAGCAGACTAGCGGGGGGCCCCTACAATGAGCAGTTCTTC. Encoded protein: CASSRLAGGPYNEQFF. This chain links TRBV5-1 with TRBJ2-1; 13 positions match TRBD2. This CDR3 spans 16 amino acids. Germline V gene data show CDR1 as SGHRS and CDR2 as YFSETQ. V was pared by 4 bases and J by 2 bases, with 3 bases of the junction left unmatched. The full variable domain, its missing parts supplied by reference TRBV5-1 and TRBJ2-1, is KAGVTQTPRYLIKTRGQQVTLSCSPISGHRSVSWYQQTPGQGLQFLFEYFSETQRNKGNFPGRFSGRQFSNSRSEMNVSTLELGDSALYLCASSRLAGGPYNEQFFGPGTRLTVL.

The chain links TRBV24-1 to TRBJ2-4, with 15 positions matching TRBD2. J was trimmed by 15 bases and V by 2 bases; bases with no gene match: 4. Germline V CDR1 and CDR2: KGHDR, SFDVKD. The length of the CDR3 is 14 residues. The DNA for the CDR3 is TGTGCCACCAGTGATTGGACTAGCGGGGGGGCCCTGTACTTC. Translation gives CATSDWTSGGALYF.

The V and J genes are TRBV9 and TRBJ1-2; 9 bases map to TRBD1. The CDR3 sequence is 16 residues long. Unmatched junction bases numbered 15, after V lost 4 bases and J lost 8 bases. Germline V gene data show CDR1 as SGDLS and CDR2 as YYNGEE. The CDR3 region has the DNA TGTGCCAGCAGCTCAGGACAGGGGAACCCCTCAGACGGCTACACCTTC. Translation gives CASSSGQGNPSDGYTF.